This T cell receptor (beta chain) was identified during a study of blood T cells in healthy people across ages. For the second PCR, which ran for about 6 to 11 cycles, a sample-barcoded 5' primer and a J-beta primer mix were used. TCRdb called the 5' RACE reads again in MiXCR, with one record for every CDR3 protein. The table has 1.5 million to 1.9 million distinct CDR3 sequences, under 55% seen once. A few counts support this clonotype. In germline, CDR1 is DFQATT, CDR2 SNEGSKA (reference sequence). The germline V and J ends were trimmed by 3 bases and 2 bases, with 11 bases remaining between them. CDR3 length equals 14 residues.

The V call is TRBV20-1, the J call TRBJ1-5; no clear D. This sequence originates from a woman under 30 in good health. The material sequenced was blood. Written as DNA, the CDR3 is TGCAGTGCTAGTGGGCAGCTGGGCAATCAGCCCCAGCATTTT. Encoded protein: CSASGQLGNQPQHF.